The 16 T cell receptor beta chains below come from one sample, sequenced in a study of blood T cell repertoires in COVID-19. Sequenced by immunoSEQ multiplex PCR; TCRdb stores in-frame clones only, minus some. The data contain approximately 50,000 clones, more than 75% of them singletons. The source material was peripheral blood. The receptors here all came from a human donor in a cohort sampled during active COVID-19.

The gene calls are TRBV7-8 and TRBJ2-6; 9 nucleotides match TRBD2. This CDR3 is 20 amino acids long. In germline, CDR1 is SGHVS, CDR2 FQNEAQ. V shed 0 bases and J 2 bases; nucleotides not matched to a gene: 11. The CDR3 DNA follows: TGTGCCAGCAGCTTAGCTGAGTTGGCGGGAGGGCCTGCTGGGGCCAACGTCCTGACTTTC. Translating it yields CASSLAELAGGPAGANVLTF.

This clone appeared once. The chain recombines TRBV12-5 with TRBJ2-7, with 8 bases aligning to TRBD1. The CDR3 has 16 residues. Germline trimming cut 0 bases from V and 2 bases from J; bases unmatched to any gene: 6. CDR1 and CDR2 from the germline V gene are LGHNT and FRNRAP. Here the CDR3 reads CASGLVLGTGTYEQYF. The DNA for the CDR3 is TGTGCTAGTGGTTTGGTACTCGGGACAGGTACCTACGAGCAGTACTTC.

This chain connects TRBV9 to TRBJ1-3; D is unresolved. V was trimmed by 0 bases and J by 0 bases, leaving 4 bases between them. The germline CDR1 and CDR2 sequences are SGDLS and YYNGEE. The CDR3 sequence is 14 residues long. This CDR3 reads CASSVAISGNTIYF. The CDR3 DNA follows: TGTGCCAGCAGCGTAGCCATCTCTGGAAACACCATATATTTT. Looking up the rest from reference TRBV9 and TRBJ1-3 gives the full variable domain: DSGVTQTPKHLITATGQRVTLRCSPRSGDLSVYWYQQSLDQGLQFLIQYYNGEERAKGNILERFSAQQFPDLHSELNLSSLELGDSALYFCASSVAISGNTIYFGEGSWLTVV.

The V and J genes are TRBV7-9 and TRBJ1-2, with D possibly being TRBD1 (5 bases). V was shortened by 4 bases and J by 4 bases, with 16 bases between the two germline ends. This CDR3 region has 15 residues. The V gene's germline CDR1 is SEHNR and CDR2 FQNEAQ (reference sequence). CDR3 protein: CASSSQGGPFYGYTF. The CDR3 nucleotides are TGTGCCAGCAGCTCCCAGGGAGGACCTTTCTATGGCTACACCTTC. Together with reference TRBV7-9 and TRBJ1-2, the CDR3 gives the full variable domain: DTGVSQNPRHKITKRGQNVTFRCDPISEHNRLYWYRQTLGQGPEFLTYFQNEAQLEKSRLLSDRFSAERPKGSFSTLEIQRTEQGDSAMYLCASSSQGGPFYGYTFGSGTRLTVV.

The CDR3 region has the DNA TGTGCCAGCAGTGACAGGGGGAACGAGCAGTACGTC. It translates to CASSDRGNEQYV. This sequence joins TRBV2 and TRBJ2-7; TRBD1 aligns across 7 bases. Losses at the gene ends were 3 bases for V and 5 bases for J; bases not matched to a gene: 1. The CDR3 consists of 12 residues. From germline, CDR1 is SNHLY and CDR2 FYNNEI.

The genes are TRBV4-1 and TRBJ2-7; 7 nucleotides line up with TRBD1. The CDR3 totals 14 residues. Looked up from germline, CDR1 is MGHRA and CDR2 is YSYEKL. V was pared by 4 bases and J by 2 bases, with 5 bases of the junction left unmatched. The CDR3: CASSLRGIPYEQYF. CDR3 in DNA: TGCGCCAGCAGCCTCAGGGGGATCCCCTACGAGCAGTACTTC.

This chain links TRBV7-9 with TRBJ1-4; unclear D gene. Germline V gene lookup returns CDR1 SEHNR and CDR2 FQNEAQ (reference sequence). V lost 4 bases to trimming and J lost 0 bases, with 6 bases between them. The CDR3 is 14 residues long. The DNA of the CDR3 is TGTGCCAGCAGCTCAGCCACAACTAATGAAAAACTGTTTTTT. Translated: CASSSATTNEKLFF.

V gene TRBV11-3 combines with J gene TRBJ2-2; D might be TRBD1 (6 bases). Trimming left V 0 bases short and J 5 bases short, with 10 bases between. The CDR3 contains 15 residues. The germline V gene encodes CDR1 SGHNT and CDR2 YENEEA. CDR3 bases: TGTGCCAGCAGCTTAGAAGGGACACCTACCGGGGAGCTGTTTTTT. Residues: CASSLEGTPTGELFF.

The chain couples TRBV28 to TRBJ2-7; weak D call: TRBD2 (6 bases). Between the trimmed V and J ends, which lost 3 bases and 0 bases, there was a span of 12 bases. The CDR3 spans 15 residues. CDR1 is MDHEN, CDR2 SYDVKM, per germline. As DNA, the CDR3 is TGTGCCAGCAGTTTGGGGGGATCTCGCTCCTACGAGCAGTACGTC. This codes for CASSLGGSRSYEQYV.

The CDR3 loop is CASSDYARGRVGAFF. CDR3 bases: TGTGCCAGCAGTGACTACGCGAGGGGGCGGGTCGGGGCTTTCTTT. The chain carries TRBV2 and TRBJ1-1, with 7 nucleotides matching TRBD1. V dropped 3 bases and J dropped 11; count of bases not matched to a gene: 15. The CDR3 covers 15 residues. CDR1 is SNHLY, CDR2 FYNNEI, per germline.

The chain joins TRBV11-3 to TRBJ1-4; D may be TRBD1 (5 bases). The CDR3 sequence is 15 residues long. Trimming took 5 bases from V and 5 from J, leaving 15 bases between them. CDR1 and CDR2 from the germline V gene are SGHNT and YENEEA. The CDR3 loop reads CASSPGHQTNEKLFF. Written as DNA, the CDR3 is TGTGCCAGCAGCCCAGGACATCAAACAAATGAAAAACTGTTTTTT.

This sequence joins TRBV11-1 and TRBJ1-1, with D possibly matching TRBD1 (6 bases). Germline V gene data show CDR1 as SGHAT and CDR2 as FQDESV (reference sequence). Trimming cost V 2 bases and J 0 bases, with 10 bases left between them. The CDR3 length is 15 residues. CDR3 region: CASSLRGALNTEAFF. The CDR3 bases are TGTGCCAGCAGCTTACGGGGGGCTTTGAACACTGAAGCTTTCTTT. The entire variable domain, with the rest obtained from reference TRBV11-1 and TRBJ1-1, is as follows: EAEVAQSPRYKITEKSQAVAFWCDPISGHATLYWYRQILGQGPELLVQFQDESVVDDSQLPKDRFSAERLKGVDSTLKIQPAELGDSAMYLCASSLRGALNTEAFFGQGTRLTVV.

The CDR3 region has the DNA TGTGCCAGCAGCCTCGGACAGAAGGATGGCTACACCTTC. It is translated as CASSLGQKDGYTF. The V gene is TRBV3-1 (or the pseudogene TRBV3-2), the J gene TRBJ1-2; tentatively, D is TRBD1 (6 bases). CDR3 length equals 13 residues. In germline, CDR1 is LGHDT, CDR2 YNNKEL (reference sequence). Trimming pared 4 bases from V and 6 bases from J, leaving 12 bases between.

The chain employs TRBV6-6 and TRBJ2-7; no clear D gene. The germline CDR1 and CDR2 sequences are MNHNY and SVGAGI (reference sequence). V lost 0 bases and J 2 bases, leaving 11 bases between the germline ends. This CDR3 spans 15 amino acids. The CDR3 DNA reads TGTGCCAGCAGTTACTCTCGAACTACCACCTACGAGCAGTACTTC. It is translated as CASSYSRTTTYEQYF.

CDR3 in amino acids: CASSQGDSSYEQYV. DNA of the CDR3: TGCGCCAGCAGCCAAGGGGACAGCTCCTACGAGCAGTACGTC. The J gene is TRBJ2-7, the V gene TRBV4-1, with 7 bases fitting TRBD1. Germline CDR1 and CDR2: MGHRA and YSYEKL. The CDR3 extends over 14 amino acids. J lost 0 bases, V lost 1 base, and 0 bases had no gene match.

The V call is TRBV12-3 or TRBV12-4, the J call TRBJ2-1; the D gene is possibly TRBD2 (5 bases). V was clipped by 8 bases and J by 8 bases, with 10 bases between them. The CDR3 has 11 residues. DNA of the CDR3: TGTGCCAGCGGAGGATTGGATGAGCAGTTCTTC. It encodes CASGGLDEQFF.